This passage covers 11 T cell receptor beta chains from one sample sequenced in a study of chronic HIV infection and antiretroviral therapy. From the 5' RACE reads, TCRdb called clonotypes with MiXCR, one entry per CDR3 protein. The data show some 43,000 distinct CDR3 sequences, with about a fifth seen just once and under 3.5% held by the top ten. Source material: peripheral blood. The receptor source for this set is an adult who had HIV and had not received antiretroviral therapy, or was an uninfected healthy control (not recorded which).

The chain couples TRBV29-1 to TRBJ2-1; 11 bases are a match to TRBD2. V was clipped by 6 bases and J by 9 bases; unmatched bases: 7. The CDR3 sequence is 13 residues long. In germline, CDR1 is SQVTM, CDR2 ANQGSEA. CDR3 bases: TGCAGCGTCTCACTAGCGGGAGTTGGTGAGCAGTTCTTC. Residues: CSVSLAGVGEQFF.

This chain joins TRBV5-1 and TRBJ2-2, with unresolved D. The germline V gene encodes CDR1 SGHRS and CDR2 YFSETQ. V dropped 3 bases and J dropped 4 bases, with 10 bases sitting between them. This CDR3 spans 14 amino acids. As DNA, the CDR3 is TGCGCCAGCAGCTCAATGACTGCCACCGGGGAGCTGTTTTTT. Protein sequence: CASSSMTATGELFF. Complete variable domain (other parts from reference TRBV5-1 and TRBJ2-2): KAGVTQTPRYLIKTRGQQVTLSCSPISGHRSVSWYQQTPGQGLQFLFEYFSETQRNKGNFPGRFSGRQFSNSRSEMNVSTLELGDSALYLCASSSMTATGELFFGEGSRLTVL.

This clonotype has only a few counts. The chain links TRBV28 to TRBJ1-1; D unresolved. V gave up 3 bases and J gave up 2 bases, with 10 bases separating them. The CDR3 extends over 14 amino acids. In germline, CDR1 is MDHEN, CDR2 SYDVKM. The CDR3 coding sequence is TGTGCCAGCAGTTTGTATAGAAGTAACACTGAAGCTTTCTTT. Amino acid sequence: CASSLYRSNTEAFF.

The table lists this clonotype with a few counts. The genes are TRBV28 and TRBJ2-2; TRBD1 is a possible D gene (6 bases). The CDR3 is made up of 15 amino acids. Between the trimmed V and J ends, which lost 4 bases and 6 bases, there was a span of 15 bases. Per germline, CDR1 MDHEN and CDR2 SYDVKM. This chain's CDR3 is CASSSTGQGSGELFF. The CDR3 DNA follows: TGTGCCAGCAGTTCCACCGGCCAGGGGTCCGGGGAGCTGTTTTTT. Variable domain in full (rest from reference TRBV28 and TRBJ2-2): DVKVTQSSRYLVKRTGEKVFLECVQDMDHENMFWYRQDPGLGLRLIYFSYDVKMKEKGDIPEGYSVSREKKERFSLILESASTNQTSMYLCASSSTGQGSGELFFGEGSRLTVL.

This clonotype has a handful of counts. The chain employs TRBV28 and TRBJ1-4; 9 nucleotides match TRBD1. V was pared by 5 bases and J by 4 bases, with 5 bases of the junction left unmatched. Germline V lookup: CDR1 MDHEN, CDR2 SYDVKM. The CDR3 runs to 15 residues. CDR3 coding DNA: TGTGCCAGCAGTGAGCGACAGGGGGTTAATGAAAAACTGTTTTTT. This sequence encodes CASSERQGVNEKLFF.

This clonotype came up a few times. The V call is TRBV5-1, the J call TRBJ2-1; no definite D call. The CDR3 covers 11 residues. The V gene's germline CDR1 is SGHRS and CDR2 YFSETQ. V lost 5 bases and J lost 7, with 7 bases in between. The CDR3 DNA is TGCGCCAGCAGTAGTGGGAATGAGCAGTTCTTC. Translated: CASSSGNEQFF.

There are a few counts of this clonotype. The chain recombines TRBV12-3 or TRBV12-4 with TRBJ1-2; unclear D gene. V shed 0 bases and J shed 2 bases, with 10 bases lying between them. This CDR3 contains 15 residues. The CDR3 sequence is CASSLALATNYGYTF. The CDR3, as DNA: TGTGCCAGCAGTTTAGCGCTGGCGACCAACTATGGCTACACCTTC.

This chain uses TRBV29-1 with TRBJ1-1; D is undetermined. The CDR3 is 14 amino acids. CDR1 is SQVTM, CDR2 ANQGSEA, per germline. CDR3 sequence: CRGFEGRRFTEAFF. As DNA, the CDR3 is TGCAGAGGGTTCGAGGGCAGGCGATTCACTGAAGCTTTCTTT.

The table lists this clonotype with a few counts. V usage is TRBV20-1 and J usage is TRBJ2-2; a possible D gene is TRBD1 (6 bases). Germline V lookup: CDR1 DFQATT, CDR2 SNEGSKA (reference sequence). V lost 3 bases to trimming and J lost 2 bases, with 22 bases between them. The CDR3 contains 18 residues. This CDR3 reads CSARGAFRGIPNTGELFF. In DNA form, the CDR3 reads TGCAGTGCTAGGGGGGCTTTCAGGGGAATTCCTAACACCGGGGAGCTGTTTTTT.

CDR3 in DNA: TGTGCCAGCAGCGTAGAGGGACTAGCGGGAGGAACAGCTAACACAGATACGCAGTATTTT. Its protein product is CASSVEGLAGGTANTDTQYF. The chain links TRBV9 to TRBJ2-3; 15 bases are a match to TRBD2. J gave up 2 bases and V 0 bases, and 10 bases lay outside the gene matches. The CDR3 has 20 residues. The germline V gene encodes CDR1 SGDLS and CDR2 YYNGEE.

This clonotype occurred a few times. The chain links TRBV20-1 to TRBJ2-1, with D perhaps TRBD1 or TRBD2 (6 bases each). V was shortened by 1 base and J by 4 bases, with 20 bases between the two germline ends. CDR1 is DFQATT, CDR2 SNEGSKA, per germline (reference sequence). This CDR3 is built from 17 residues. The CDR3: CSARARIRGGAYNEQFF. The CDR3 bases are TGCAGTGCTAGAGCCCGCATCAGGGGCGGGGCATACAATGAGCAGTTCTTC.